This TCR beta chain was documented in a study of cytomegalovirus exposure and HLA in healthy donors. The CDR3 is made up of 14 amino acids. CDR1 is SGHRS, CDR2 YFSETQ, per germline. Trimming stripped 6 bases from V and 1 base from J, with 14 bases between. The PCR contained 60 Vbeta and 13 Jbeta primers. Clones were sequenced by immunoSEQ multiplex PCR, and TCRdb holds only the in-frame ones, with some missing. The repertoire holds around 230,000 clones, with over 80% as singletons. This clonotype was obtained from a man between 40 and 49 years old in good health and CMV-seropositive. V gene TRBV5-1 combines with J gene TRBJ2-7; the D is unclear. Sequenced sample: PBMCs. CDR3 coding DNA: TGCGCCAGCATCCCGCGGAGCCGATCCTACGAGCAGTACGTC. Translation: CASIPRSRSYEQYV.